The 13 T cell receptor beta chains reported below all come from one sample, sequenced in a study of Ad26.COV2.S vaccination and SARS-CoV-2 variants. Sequenced by immunoSEQ multiplex PCR; TCRdb stores in-frame clones only, minus some. The sample lists around 300,000 clones; roughly 90% were seen once. The treatment: 15 to 20 received Ad26.COV2.S at low or high dose, single or two shots; 5 received placebo; per-sample allocation not given. Sampling took place 63 days after the first vaccine or placebo injection. This material consisted of peripheral blood, taken in a trial of Ad26.COV2.S vaccine versus placebo. These receptor sequences come from a person between 18 and 65 years old who received the Ad26.COV2.S COVID-19 vaccine or a placebo.

The rearrangement uses TRBV7-8 and TRBJ2-1; possibly TRBD2 for D (6 bases). The CDR3 has 21 amino acids. V was pared by 5 bases and J by 4 bases, with 33 bases between. Germline loops: CDR1 SGHVS, CDR2 FQNEAQ. The CDR3 here is CASSTRPGRDDAVVGYNEQFF. The CDR3 coding sequence is TGTGCCAGCAGCACCCGACCCGGGCGGGATGATGCCGTTGTCGGGTACAATGAGCAGTTCTTC.

The chain carries TRBV6-1 and TRBJ1-2; 8 bases line up with TRBD1. CDR1 is MNHNS and CDR2 is SASEGT in the germline V gene. The CDR3 sequence is 14 residues long. The trim removed 0 bases at V and 5 bases at J, leaving 2 bases unmatched. CDR3 sequence (DNA): TGTGCCAGCAGTGAAGCTGGACAGGGTTATGGCTACACCTTC. Its translation: CASSEAGQGYGYTF.

The CDR3 nucleotides read TGTGCCAGCAGTCCAGGGGGGCAGGATAGACAGCCCCAGCATTTT. This encodes CASSPGGQDRQPQHF. This rearrangement joins TRBV9 to TRBJ1-5; TRBD1 matches at 7 bases. CDR1 and CDR2 (germline): SGDLS, YYNGEE. The CDR3 length is 15 residues. V dropped 5 bases and J dropped 7; count of bases not matched to a gene: 12.

The rearrangement joins TRBV21-1 to TRBJ1-5; the table calls TRBD1, which could not be checked here. TRBV21-1 counts as a pseudogene. The CDR3 runs to 14 residues. The CDR3 coding sequence is TGTGCCAGCAGAACCGACAGGGTCAATCAGCCCCAGCATTTT. Translation gives CASRTDRVNQPQHF.

The chain links TRBV7-3 to TRBJ2-7; either TRBD1 or TRBD2 may supply D (5 bases each). CDR1 SGHTA and CDR2 FQGTGA come from the germline V gene. This CDR3 has 17 residues. The V end lost 2 bases, the J end lost 0 bases, and 17 bases lay between the germline ends. Written as DNA, the CDR3 is TGTGCCAGCAGCTTAGAAGCCATGGGGGTACTCTCCTACGAGCAGTACGTC. It codes for CASSLEAMGVLSYEQYV.

The chain's CDR3 is CAISPQQGIPLHF. CDR3 nucleotides: TGTGCCATCAGCCCCCAGCAGGGAATACCCCTCCACTTT. This chain links TRBV10-3 with TRBJ1-6, with D possibly TRBD1 on 5 matching bases. CDR1 is ENHRY and CDR2 is SYGVKD in the germline V gene. Deletions cut 6 bases from V and 12 bases from J, with 15 bases between. The CDR3 loop spans 13 amino acids.

As concerns this clone: Other DNA sequences in the sample encode the same CDR3. This sequence joins TRBV7-2 and TRBJ2-1, with D hard to call. Germline V gene lookup returns CDR1 SGHTA and CDR2 FQGNSA. Trimming removed 5 bases at V and 1 base at J, with 6 bases between. The length of the CDR3 is 13 residues. The CDR3 DNA reads as TGTGCCAGCAGCCCTTCGTCCTACAATGAGCAGTTCTTC. This codes for CASSPSSYNEQFF. The full variable domain, its missing parts supplied by reference TRBV7-2 and TRBJ2-1, is GAGVSQSPSNKVTEKGKDVELRCDPISGHTALYWYRQSLGQGLEFLIYFQGNSAPDKSGLPSDRFSAERTGGSVSTLTIQRTQQEDSAVYLCASSPSSYNEQFFGPGTRLTVL.

This chain links TRBV11-3 with TRBJ2-3; D remains ambiguous. The germline CDR1 and CDR2 sequences are SGHNT and YENEEA. This CDR3 contains 13 residues. V lost 2 bases to trimming and J lost 8 bases, with 11 bases between them. CDR3 DNA sequence: TGTGCCAGCAGCTTAATGGTTTTAGGTACGCAGTATTTT. This gives the protein CASSLMVLGTQYF.

The J gene is TRBJ1-5, the V gene TRBV9; D gene unclear. The V and J ends lost 8 bases and 0 bases respectively, with 12 bases between them. The germline CDR1 and CDR2 sequences are SGDLS and YYNGEE. CDR3 length: 14 amino acids. CDR3 nucleotide sequence: TGTGCCAGTTCAGCCTCCTATAGCAATCAGCCCCAGCATTTT. Protein product: CASSASYSNQPQHF.

The V and J genes are TRBV4-1 and TRBJ2-2; D not resolved. CDR1 MGHRA and CDR2 YSYEKL come from the germline V gene. V was shortened by 5 bases and J by 3 bases, with 16 bases between the two germline ends. The CDR3 contains 16 residues. CDR3 in DNA: TGCGCCAGCAGCACCCGGTCAAGCGATGACACCGGGGAGCTGTTTTTT. This codes for CASSTRSSDDTGELFF.

The V call is TRBV5-1, the J call TRBJ1-1, with a weak D call TRBD1 (5 bases). In germline, CDR1 is SGHRS, CDR2 YFSETQ. V was trimmed by 8 bases and J by 0 bases, leaving 17 bases between them. The CDR3 is 15 residues long. The CDR3 sequence: CASKTRGQMNTEAFF. The CDR3 region has the DNA TGCGCCAGTAAGACCCGGGGCCAGATGAACACTGAAGCTTTCTTT.

The rearrangement joins TRBV19 to TRBJ2-1; no clear D. Germline assignment: CDR1 LNHDA and CDR2 SQIVND (reference sequence). V lost 10 bases and J 3 bases, leaving 25 bases between the germline ends. CDR3 length: 17 residues. The CDR3 DNA is TGTGCCACCAGAGATGTTGGGCAGGCCCGAATCTACAATGAGCAGTTCTTC. It translates to CATRDVGQARIYNEQFF.

This chain connects TRBV5-8 to TRBJ1-2; D is unclear. The germline V gene encodes CDR1 SGHTS and CDR2 YDEGEE. The CDR3 is made up of 13 amino acids. V lost 3 bases and J lost 5, with 11 bases in between. The DNA for the CDR3 is TGTGCCAGCAGCTCGGAGGGATGGTATGGCTACACCTTC. This translates into CASSSEGWYGYTF. Looking up the rest from reference TRBV5-8 and TRBJ1-2 gives the full variable domain: EAGVTQSPTHLIKTRGQQATLRCSPISGHTSVYWYQQALGLGLQFLLWYDEGEERNRGNFPPRFSGRQFPNYSSELNVNALELEDSALYLCASSSEGWYGYTFGSGTRLTVV.